One sample yielded the 32 T cell receptor beta chains listed below, sequenced in a study of sequential checkpoint blockade in melanoma. Profiling relied on immunoSEQ multiplex PCR, and the TCRdb table lists in-frame clones only, not all of them. The sample consists of over 30,000 clones, approximately 85% of them appearing once. Treatment given: randomized to nivolumab then ipilimumab (arm A) or the reverse (arm B). Sequencing was performed on CD8+ T cells sorted from blood (inferred from file names), taken from a patient given nivolumab and ipilimumab in sequence. Receptor source: a human donor with melanoma.

The chain uses TRBV29-1 and TRBJ2-7, with 7 bases identical to TRBD2. Germline assignment: CDR1 SQVTM and CDR2 ANQGSEA. V lost 7 bases, J lost 2 bases, and 8 bases stayed unmatched. This CDR3 contains 13 residues. The CDR3 DNA is TGCAGCGCTGGGGGGGTTTCCGCCTACGAGCAGTACTTC. It specifies CSAGGVSAYEQYF.

V is TRBV27 and J is TRBJ2-7; 10 bases match TRBD2. CDR3 size: 14 residues. J was trimmed by 7 bases and V by 1 base; bases with no gene match: 4. Germline V gene lookup returns CDR1 MNHEY and CDR2 SMNVEV (reference sequence). DNA for the CDR3: TGTGCCAGCAGTTTATACACTAGCGGGATAGAGCAGTACTTC. Its translation is CASSLYTSGIEQYF.

DNA for the CDR3: TGTGCCAGCAGGCCGAACAGGGGGCGATCAAGCAATCAGCCCCAGCATTTT. It specifies CASRPNRGRSSNQPQHF. The V call is TRBV6-4, the J call TRBJ1-5; 9 nucleotides align to TRBD1. Germline trimming cut 6 bases from V and 1 base from J; bases unmatched to any gene: 10. Germline assignment: CDR1 MRHNA and CDR2 SNTAGT. This CDR3 comprises 17 residues.

The chain has TRBV6-4 and TRBJ1-6; D is ambiguous. Germline V CDR1 and CDR2: MRHNA, SNTAGT. V lost 0 bases and J 16 bases, leaving 10 bases between the germline ends. CDR3 length equals 12 residues. CDR3 sequence reads: CASSDSQISLHF. The CDR3 DNA is TGTGCCAGCAGTGACTCTCAGATTTCGCTCCACTTT.

The genes are TRBV7-9 and TRBJ2-1, with a weak D call TRBD1 (6 bases). The CDR3 sequence is 18 residues long. CDR1 and CDR2 (germline): SEHNR, FQNEAQ (reference sequence). Trimming stripped 6 bases from V and 8 bases from J, with 29 bases between. CDR3 bases: TGTGCCAGCAGTCCTACGTGGGACACCCCTCTCCCCATCCATGAGCAGTTCTTC. Its protein product is CASSPTWDTPLPIHEQFF.

The chain carries TRBV6-6 and TRBJ1-2; perhaps TRBD1 as D (5 bases). The CDR3 loop spans 12 amino acids. Germline CDR1 MNHNY, CDR2 SVGAGI (reference sequence). The V and J ends lost 4 bases and 6 bases respectively, with 9 bases between them. Written as DNA, the CDR3 is TGTGCCAGCAGTTTGGGACTGGATGGCTACACCTTC. Translating gives CASSLGLDGYTF.

This chain joins TRBV6-5 and TRBJ1-1, with 8 bases lining up with TRBD1. Germline assignment: CDR1 MNHEY and CDR2 SVGAGI. The CDR3 is 15 amino acids. Trimming cost V 1 base and J 0 bases; bases outside gene matches: 1. The CDR3 DNA reads as TGTGCCAGCAGTTACTGGACAGGGTTGAACACTGAAGCTTTCTTT. Translation gives CASSYWTGLNTEAFF.

V is TRBV13 and J is TRBJ1-2; 9 nucleotides line up with TRBD1. V lost 7 bases to trimming and J lost 7 bases; unmatched junction nucleotides: 13. Germline V lookup: CDR1 PRHDT, CDR2 FYEKMQ (reference sequence). The CDR3 has 15 amino acids. The CDR3 is CASNYAGDRVVGYTF. The DNA of the CDR3 is TGTGCCAGCAACTACGCCGGGGACAGGGTCGTTGGCTACACCTTC. The whole variable domain, filled in from reference TRBV13 and TRBJ1-2, reads AAGVIQSPRHLIKEKRETATLKCYPIPRHDTVYWYQQGPGQDPQFLISFYEKMQSDKGSIPDRFSAQQFSDYHSELNMSSLELGDSALYFCASNYAGDRVVGYTFGSGTRLTVV.

The V and J genes are TRBV27 and TRBJ1-1, with D maybe TRBD1 (6 bases). V gave up 2 bases and J gave up 0 bases, with 10 bases separating them. This CDR3 comprises 15 residues. The germline V gene has CDR1 MNHEY and CDR2 SMNVEV (reference sequence). The CDR3, as DNA: TGTGCCAGCAGTTTAGTCGCAGGGGTGAACACTGAAGCTTTCTTT. Translated: CASSLVAGVNTEAFF.

The chain combines TRBV10-3 with TRBJ2-7; 11 nucleotides match TRBD1. This CDR3 region has 15 residues. After removal of 6 bases from V and 2 bases from J, the junction contained 6 bases not matched to a gene. Per the germline V gene, CDR1 is ENHRY and CDR2 is SYGVKD. DNA of the CDR3: TGTGCCATCAGCTCGGACAGGGGGCTTACCTACGAGCAGTACTTC. It is translated as CAISSDRGLTYEQYF.

This chain joins TRBV4-2 and TRBJ2-7; 7 bases are shared with TRBD2. The CDR3 contains 17 residues. Trimming removed 0 bases from V and 3 bases from J; junction bases left unmatched: 11. CDR1 LGHNA and CDR2 YNFKEQ come from the germline V gene. CDR3: CASSQDGEAGPFYEQYF. The CDR3, as DNA: TGTGCCAGCAGCCAAGACGGGGAAGCGGGACCTTTCTACGAGCAGTACTTC.

This chain connects TRBV19 to TRBJ1-1; 7 nucleotides match TRBD1. The CDR3 has 14 residues. Germline V gene sequence: CDR1 LNHDA, CDR2 SQIVND (reference sequence). The V segment lost 4 bases and the J segment 3 bases; nucleotides outside the gene matches: 5. The CDR3 region is CASSKDRWYTEAFF. CDR3 in DNA: TGTGCCAGTAGTAAGGACAGGTGGTACACTGAAGCTTTCTTT.

The chain links TRBV14 to TRBJ2-5, with 9 bases identical to TRBD2. The CDR3 runs to 15 residues. J gave up 5 bases and V 3 bases, and 7 bases lay outside the gene matches. CDR1 and CDR2 from the germline V gene are SGHDN and FVKESK. CDR3 residues: CASSQISGRTETQYF. Written as DNA, the CDR3 is TGTGCCAGCAGCCAGATTAGCGGGAGAACGGAGACCCAGTACTTC.

The chain carries TRBV5-6 and TRBJ1-2; 9 bases fit TRBD1. J was trimmed by 2 bases and V by 5 bases; bases with no gene match: 1. Germline values: CDR1 SGHDT, CDR2 YYEEEE. CDR3 size: 13 residues. Here the CDR3 DNA reads TGTGCCAGCAGGGGGACAGGGAACTATGGCTACACCTTC. Protein sequence: CASRGTGNYGYTF.

The CDR3 protein is CASSDQGASGANVLTF. As DNA, the CDR3 is TGTGCCAGCAGTGACCAGGGGGCGAGTGGGGCCAACGTCCTGACTTTC. The genes are TRBV6-1 and TRBJ2-6, with 8 bases fitting TRBD1. Germline V gene data show CDR1 as MNHNS and CDR2 as SASEGT. This CDR3 spans 16 amino acids. Trimming at V came to 3 bases and at J to 3 bases, leaving 4 bases not matched to a gene.

V usage is TRBV6-5 and J usage is TRBJ2-7; D remains ambiguous. V lost 5 bases, J lost 9 bases, and 17 bases lay in between. Germline V gene sequence: CDR1 MNHEY, CDR2 SVGAGI. The CDR3 loop spans 13 amino acids. This chain's CDR3 is CASSEREVNSQYF. DNA for the CDR3: TGTGCCAGCAGTGAACGCGAGGTAAACTCGCAGTACTTC.

This chain uses TRBV19 with TRBJ1-6, with D possibly TRBD1 on 6 matching bases. Germline V gene sequence: CDR1 LNHDA, CDR2 SQIVND (reference sequence). Deletions cut 6 bases from V and 0 bases from J, with 15 bases between. The CDR3 length is 17 residues. CDR3: CASRYRVRGSYNSPLHF. DNA for the CDR3: TGTGCCAGTAGATACAGGGTAAGGGGCTCCTATAATTCACCCCTCCACTTT.

The V gene is TRBV28, the J gene TRBJ2-1; 7 bases are shared with TRBD1. The V and J ends lost 10 bases and 3 bases, in that order; junction bases with no gene match: 12. The CDR3 contains 15 residues. Germline values: CDR1 MDHEN, CDR2 SYDVKM. CDR3 in DNA: TGTGCCACCGCGCGGTTGGGACAGAACTACAATGAGCAGTTCTTC. This encodes CATARLGQNYNEQFF.

The V gene is TRBV18, the J gene TRBJ1-2; 7 nucleotides line up with TRBD1. CDR1 is KGHSH, CDR2 LQKENI, per germline. The CDR3 is made up of 13 amino acids. J lost 2 bases, V lost 5 bases, and 2 bases had no gene match. As DNA, the CDR3 is TGTGCCAGCTCAGAGGGACAGAACTATGGCTACACCTTC. Residues: CASSEGQNYGYTF. Supplemented by reference TRBV18 and TRBJ1-2, the full variable domain reads NAGVMQNPRHLVRRRGQEARLRCSPMKGHSHVYWYRQLPEEGLKFMVYLQKENIIDESGMPKERFSAEFPKEGPSILRIQQVVRGDSAAYFCASSEGQNYGYTFGSGTRLTVV.

V gene TRBV5-8 combines with J gene TRBJ2-7; TRBD1 agrees at 7 bases. Per germline, CDR1 SGHTS and CDR2 YDEGEE. V was pared by 3 bases and J by 3 bases, with 3 bases of the junction left unmatched. The CDR3 contains 13 residues. The chain's CDR3 is CASSYGTVYEQYF. CDR3 DNA sequence: TGTGCCAGCAGCTATGGGACAGTCTACGAGCAGTACTTC.

This clone occurred once. The V gene is TRBV11-2, the J gene TRBJ1-1, with D tentatively TRBD1 (6 bases). Trimming removed 4 bases from V and 11 bases from J, with 14 bases in between. Per the germline V gene, CDR1 is SGHAT and CDR2 is FQNNGV. The CDR3 length is 12 residues. In DNA form, the CDR3 reads TGTGCCAGCAGCTCGGACAGCCTAGGGGCTTTCTTT. Translation: CASSSDSLGAFF.

The chain is built from TRBV10-3 and TRBJ2-7; TRBD1 matches 10 bases. From germline, CDR1 is ENHRY and CDR2 SYGVKD. The V and J ends lost 4 bases and 4 bases, in that order; junction bases with no gene match: 4. The CDR3 is made up of 14 amino acids. The CDR3 bases are TGTGCCATCAGTGCACCGGACAGGGGGTACGAGCAGTACTTC. This gives the protein CAISAPDRGYEQYF.

The genes are TRBV5-4 and TRBJ2-1; TRBD2 matches at 10 bases. Trimming took 0 bases from V and 6 from J; bases not matched to a gene: 0. The germline CDR1 and CDR2 sequences are SGHNT and YYREEE (reference sequence). The CDR3 covers 14 residues. The CDR3 sequence: CASSLGTSGNEQFF. The CDR3 bases are TGTGCCAGCAGCTTGGGGACTAGCGGCAATGAGCAGTTCTTC.

The chain has TRBV28 and TRBJ1-1, with D perhaps TRBD1 (5 bases). The CDR3 has 14 amino acids. Germline CDR1 reads MDHEN; CDR2 reads SYDVKM. V was shortened by 4 bases and J by 1 base, with 10 bases between the two germline ends. Written as DNA, the CDR3 is TGTGCCAGCAGTTCGGGGGATTCGAACACTGAAGCTTTCTTT. Translating it yields CASSSGDSNTEAFF.

There are a few counts of this clone. The chain couples TRBV7-9 to TRBJ2-5; perhaps TRBD1 as D (6 bases). CDR3 length: 16 residues. V was pared by 6 bases and J by 4 bases, with 21 bases between. The germline CDR1 and CDR2 sequences are SEHNR and FQNEAQ (reference sequence). The CDR3 DNA follows: TGTGCCAGCAGGGGGCCGACGAGGGGGATGGGAGAGACCCAGTACTTC. Protein: CASRGPTRGMGETQYF.

The chain is built from TRBV9 and TRBJ2-1, with TRBD2 matching over 8 bases. Germline-derived CDR1 and CDR2 are SGDLS and YYNGEE. V gave up 4 bases and J gave up 7 bases; unmatched junction bases: 10. This CDR3 region has 15 residues. CDR3 nucleotides: TGTGCCAGCAGCATCAGACGGGGGGGGTGGAATGAGCAGTTCTTC. This encodes CASSIRRGGWNEQFF.

The CDR3 protein is CASSFLDSQETQYF. The DNA of the CDR3 is TGTGCCAGCAGTTTTTTGGACAGTCAAGAGACCCAGTACTTC. This chain links TRBV27 with TRBJ2-5; D might be TRBD1 (6 bases). This CDR3 is built from 14 residues. The germline V and J ends were trimmed by 3 bases and 2 bases, with 10 bases remaining between them. In germline, CDR1 is MNHEY, CDR2 SMNVEV (reference sequence).

The chain has TRBV29-1 and TRBJ2-7, with 8 bases aligning to TRBD1. Unmatched junction bases numbered 6, after V lost 6 bases and J lost 5 bases. Per germline, CDR1 SQVTM and CDR2 ANQGSEA. This CDR3 has 12 residues. The CDR3, as DNA: TGCAGCGTCTGGACAGGGCGCGACGAGCAGTACTTC. Protein: CSVWTGRDEQYF.

The V gene is TRBV5-1, the J gene TRBJ2-5, with a possible D match to TRBD1 (6 bases). Germline CDR1 and CDR2: SGHRS and YFSETQ. The CDR3 has 17 amino acids. Trimming pared 0 bases from V and 5 bases from J, leaving 20 bases between. The CDR3 region has the DNA TGCGCCAGCAGCTTGGGGTATTGGACAGCAGAAGGGGAGACCCAGTACTTC. It translates to CASSLGYWTAEGETQYF.

The CDR3 DNA is TGTGCCAGTAGTATAATGGGACTAGCGGGAGTCAATGAGCAGTTCTTC. This sequence encodes CASSIMGLAGVNEQFF. The rearrangement uses TRBV19 and TRBJ2-1; TRBD2 agrees at 14 bases. This CDR3 is built from 16 residues. J lost 6 bases, V lost 2 bases, and 3 bases had no gene match. The germline V gene encodes CDR1 LNHDA and CDR2 SQIVND (reference sequence).

The V and J genes are TRBV4-1 and TRBJ2-7, with 10 positions matching TRBD2. Germline trimming cut 0 bases from V and 3 bases from J; bases unmatched to any gene: 5. There are 16 residues in the CDR3. CDR1 is MGHRA and CDR2 is YSYEKL in the germline V gene. The CDR3 DNA sequence: TGCGCCAGCAGCCAAGAGCCACTAGCGGGGTACTACGAGCAGTACTTC. Encoded protein: CASSQEPLAGYYEQYF.

The chain has TRBV4-1 and TRBJ1-2; weak D call: TRBD1 (6 bases). The CDR3 contains 15 residues. V lost 0 bases and J 4 bases, leaving 12 bases between the germline ends. Germline CDR1 is MGHRA and CDR2 is YSYEKL. In nucleotides, the CDR3 is TGCGCCAGCAGCCAAGACGGGACATCGTCCTATGGCTACACCTTC. Amino acids: CASSQDGTSSYGYTF.